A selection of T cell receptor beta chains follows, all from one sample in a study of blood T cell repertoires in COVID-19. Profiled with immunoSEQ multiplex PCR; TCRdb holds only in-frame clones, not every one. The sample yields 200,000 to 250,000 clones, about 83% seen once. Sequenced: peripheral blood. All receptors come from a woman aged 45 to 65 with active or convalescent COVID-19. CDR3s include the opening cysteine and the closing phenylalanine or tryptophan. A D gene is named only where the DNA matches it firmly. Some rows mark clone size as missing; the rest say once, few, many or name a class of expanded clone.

cdr3_nt: TGTGCCAGTAGTGTTGCTAATTGGGGGCATGTTGAAGCTTTCTTT
cdr3_aa: CASSVANWGHVEAFF
j_call: TRBJ1-1
d_call: NA
clone_size: NA
v_call: TRBV19

cdr3_nt: TGTGCCAGCAGCCGTATCGGGAGCCTTAATGAAAAACTGTTTTTT
cdr3_aa: CASSRIGSLNEKLFF
j_call: TRBJ1-4
d_call: NA
clone_size: NA
v_call: TRBV28

cdr3_nt: TGTGCCAGCAGTGAAGTAGGGACCGAGGCAGGGGGAGGCTACACCTTC
cdr3_aa: CASSEVGTEAGGGYTF
j_call: TRBJ1-2
d_call: TRBD1
clone_size: NA
v_call: TRBV2

cdr3_nt: TGTGCCAGCAAAGAGGGCGGAGGGGCCAACGTCCTGACTTTC
cdr3_aa: CASKEGGGANVLTF
j_call: TRBJ2-6
d_call: NA
clone_size: NA
v_call: TRBV6-5

cdr3_nt: TGCGCCAGCAGCCAAGGAAGGGGTGTTAACTATGGCTACACCTTC
cdr3_aa: CASSQGRGVNYGYTF
j_call: TRBJ1-2
d_call: NA
clone_size: NA
v_call: TRBV4-1

cdr3_nt: TGCGCCAGCAGCCAAGGGGACAGCACCAACTTCTATGGCTACACCTTC
cdr3_aa: CASSQGDSTNFYGYTF
j_call: TRBJ1-2
d_call: TRBD1
clone_size: few
v_call: TRBV4-1

cdr3_nt: TGTGCCAGCGGATCGGGGGGGGTGGCCAAAAACATTCAGTACTTC
cdr3_aa: CASGSGGVAKNIQYF
j_call: TRBJ2-4
d_call: TRBD2
clone_size: NA
v_call: TRBV6-5

cdr3_nt: TGTGCCAGCGGAGAACCCTTCAGCTCCTACGAGCAGTACTTC
cdr3_aa: CASGEPFSSYEQYF
j_call: TRBJ2-7
d_call: NA
clone_size: NA
v_call: TRBV28

cdr3_nt: TGTGCCTGGAGCCCGACAGGGGACGAGCAGTACTTC
cdr3_aa: CAWSPTGDEQYF
j_call: TRBJ2-7
d_call: TRBD1
clone_size: NA
v_call: TRBV30

cdr3_nt: TGTGCCAGCAGTGAACTCGGTGAAAAACTGTTTTTT
cdr3_aa: CASSELGEKLFF
j_call: TRBJ1-4
d_call: NA
clone_size: once
v_call: TRBV6-1

cdr3_nt: TGCGCCAGCAGCTTGGCAGCGGGAATCGAGGATGGCTACACCTTC
cdr3_aa: CASSLAAGIEDGYTF
j_call: TRBJ1-2
d_call: NA
clone_size: NA
v_call: TRBV5-1

cdr3_nt: TGTGCCAGCAGTGACAAGACAGGGGGCGCAGATACGCAGTATTTT
cdr3_aa: CASSDKTGGADTQYF
j_call: TRBJ2-3
d_call: TRBD1
clone_size: NA
v_call: TRBV6-4

cdr3_nt: TGTGCCAGCAGTTACGGGAGTACGGGGGCCAACGTCCTGACTTTC
cdr3_aa: CASSYGSTGANVLTF
j_call: TRBJ2-6
d_call: NA
clone_size: NA
v_call: TRBV2

cdr3_nt: TGTGCCAGCAGCCAAAAAACAGGGTATAATTCACCCCTCCACTTT
cdr3_aa: CASSQKTGYNSPLHF
j_call: TRBJ1-6
d_call: NA
clone_size: NA
v_call: TRBV3-1/TRBV3-2

cdr3_nt: TGTGCCAGCAGTTATGGAGAGAACACTGAAGCTTTCTTT
cdr3_aa: CASSYGENTEAFF
j_call: TRBJ1-1
d_call: NA
clone_size: NA
v_call: TRBV6-5

cdr3_nt: TGTGCCAGCAGCCCCCGCGGGGGGAACACCGGGGAGCTGTTTTTT
cdr3_aa: CASSPRGGNTGELFF
j_call: TRBJ2-2
d_call: TRBD2
clone_size: NA
v_call: TRBV9

cdr3_nt: TGCAGCACAGAACAGGGGACCACTGAAGCTTTCTTT
cdr3_aa: CSTEQGTTEAFF
j_call: TRBJ1-1
d_call: TRBD1
clone_size: NA
v_call: TRBV29-1

cdr3_nt: TGCGCCATCTTGGGCTTGGCTAGCGGGACGAAAGGCGCCCAGTACTTC
cdr3_aa: CAILGLASGTKGAQYF
j_call: TRBJ2-5
d_call: TRBD2
clone_size: NA
v_call: TRBV10-1

cdr3_nt: TGTGCCAGCAGCTTCCAGGGAGGCACTAATGAAAAACTGTTTTTT
cdr3_aa: CASSFQGGTNEKLFF
j_call: TRBJ1-4
d_call: NA
clone_size: NA
v_call: TRBV11-2

cdr3_nt: TGCGCCAGCAGCACCCGGGACACGTATGGCTACACCTTC
cdr3_aa: CASSTRDTYGYTF
j_call: TRBJ1-2
d_call: NA
clone_size: NA
v_call: TRBV5-1

cdr3_nt: TGTGCCAGCTCAAATAACGGACAGGGCGCGAATTCACCCCTCCACTTT
cdr3_aa: CASSNNGQGANSPLHF
j_call: TRBJ1-6
d_call: TRBD1
clone_size: NA
v_call: TRBV18

cdr3_nt: TGTGCCAGCATACGGGACAGGGGATCCTACGAGCAGTACTTC
cdr3_aa: CASIRDRGSYEQYF
j_call: TRBJ2-7
d_call: TRBD1
clone_size: NA
v_call: TRBV6-5

cdr3_nt: TGCGCCAGCAGCCCATGGGTAGGGGTGAACACTGAAGCTTTCTTT
cdr3_aa: CASSPWVGVNTEAFF
j_call: TRBJ1-1
d_call: NA
clone_size: NA
v_call: TRBV5-1

cdr3_nt: TGCGCCAGCAGCTTAGGTTCGGGAGGCGGGGAGCTGTTTTTT
cdr3_aa: CASSLGSGGGELFF
j_call: TRBJ2-2
d_call: TRBD2
clone_size: NA
v_call: TRBV5-1

cdr3_nt: TGTGCCAGCTCATCGGCGGGACAGCCCCAGCATTTT
cdr3_aa: CASSSAGQPQHF
j_call: TRBJ1-5
d_call: NA
clone_size: once
v_call: TRBV18

cdr3_nt: TGTGCCAGCACCATAGCGGGAACCACAGATACGCAGTATTTT
cdr3_aa: CASTIAGTTDTQYF
j_call: TRBJ2-3
d_call: TRBD2
clone_size: few
v_call: TRBV25-1

cdr3_nt: TGCGCCAGCAGGACAGGGGATAACACAGATACGCAGTATTTT
cdr3_aa: CASRTGDNTDTQYF
j_call: TRBJ2-3
d_call: TRBD1
clone_size: few
v_call: TRBV5-1

cdr3_nt: TGCAGCGTTAACAGGGCCATGAACACTGAAGCTTTCTTT
cdr3_aa: CSVNRAMNTEAFF
j_call: TRBJ1-1
d_call: NA
clone_size: NA
v_call: TRBV29-1

cdr3_nt: TGTGCCAGCAGTGAGCTGGACAGGGATGTTTCCACCTTC
cdr3_aa: CASSELDRDVSTF
j_call: TRBJ1-2
d_call: TRBD1
clone_size: few
v_call: TRBV6-1

cdr3_nt: TGTGCCAGCTTGCCCCAGGTTAACACTGAAGCTTTCTTT
cdr3_aa: CASLPQVNTEAFF
j_call: TRBJ1-1
d_call: NA
clone_size: NA
v_call: TRBV11-1

cdr3_nt: TGTGCCAGCAGTGATGGACTGGGTGGGACAGGGCCTCATGAGCAGTTCTTC
cdr3_aa: CASSDGLGGTGPHEQFF
j_call: TRBJ2-1
d_call: TRBD1
clone_size: NA
v_call: TRBV2

cdr3_nt: TGTGCCAGCAGCTTAGATTCGGGACTAGCGGAAAACAATGAGCAGTTCTTC
cdr3_aa: CASSLDSGLAENNEQFF
j_call: TRBJ2-1
d_call: TRBD2
clone_size: once
v_call: TRBV11-2

cdr3_nt: TGTGCCAGCAGCTTAGAAGACGGCGGACTGGGGAACTACGAGCAGTACTTC
cdr3_aa: CASSLEDGGLGNYEQYF
j_call: TRBJ2-7
d_call: NA
clone_size: once
v_call: TRBV11-2

cdr3_nt: TGTGCCAGCAGCCCGGGAACCGATGGCTACACCTTC
cdr3_aa: CASSPGTDGYTF
j_call: TRBJ1-2
d_call: NA
clone_size: NA
v_call: TRBV5-4

cdr3_nt: TGTGCCAGCAGCGACCGAAACAGGGTTGGCGAGAATAACTATGGCTACACCTTC
cdr3_aa: CASSDRNRVGENNYGYTF
j_call: TRBJ1-2
d_call: NA
clone_size: NA
v_call: TRBV9

cdr3_nt: TGCGCCAGCAGCTTACAAACAGGGGAGTCCGGCTACACCTTC
cdr3_aa: CASSLQTGESGYTF
j_call: TRBJ1-2
d_call: TRBD1
clone_size: NA
v_call: TRBV5-1

cdr3_nt: TGTGCCAGCAGTCCGATCCGACGGGGACTAGCGGGATTTACCTACAATGAGCAGTTCTTC
cdr3_aa: CASSPIRRGLAGFTYNEQFF
j_call: TRBJ2-1
d_call: TRBD2
clone_size: NA
v_call: TRBV28

cdr3_nt: TGTGCCAGCACCAGACCAGGTAGATCACCCCTCCACTTT
cdr3_aa: CASTRPGRSPLHF
j_call: TRBJ1-6
d_call: NA
clone_size: NA
v_call: TRBV6-4

cdr3_nt: TGTGCCAGCAGCTCCCAGGGAGGGCCCGGGGAGCTGTTTTTT
cdr3_aa: CASSSQGGPGELFF
j_call: TRBJ2-2
d_call: TRBD2
clone_size: NA
v_call: TRBV2

cdr3_nt: TGCGCCAGCAGCTTCTCAGGGGGCCAAAACATTCAGTACTTC
cdr3_aa: CASSFSGGQNIQYF
j_call: TRBJ2-4
d_call: TRBD1
clone_size: once
v_call: TRBV5-1